This paragraph covers one T cell receptor beta chain sequence. Source study methods: Researchers report that nucleated cell counts were estimated from reference gene primer amplification. The protocol was immunoSEQ multiplex PCR, while the TCRdb copy is restricted to in-frame clones and leaves out a portion. V and J calls and clone size come straight from that table; D and trimming were deduced from the DNA. The table shows roughly 220,000 clones, with 84% occurring only once. The V gene end was trimmed by 5 bases and the J gene end by 5 bases; junction bases not matched to a gene: 11. Germline V lookup: CDR1 SGHTA, CDR2 FQGNSA. The CDR3 totals 15 residues. This specimen belongs to a study of blood T cell repertoires in COVID-19. Clinical history as reported by participants underpinned cohort assignment. The recovered donors of Cohort 3 showed two negative PCRs, clearance, or symptom resolution.

This TCR came from a woman between 40 and 55 years old who had recovered from COVID-19. The chain uses TRBV7-2 and TRBJ1-2; 7 bases align to TRBD1. The sequenced sample was PBMCs or T cells enriched from blood (not recorded which). The CDR3 nucleotides read TGTGCCAGCAGCCCCCAACAGGGGCTCAGGTATGGCTACACCTTC. Translation: CASSPQQGLRYGYTF.